A selection of T cell receptor beta chains follows, all from one sample in a study of blood T cell repertoires in COVID-19. Clones were read by immunoSEQ multiplex PCR, and TCRdb kept only the in-frame ones, dropping some. The profile shows 99,000 or so clones, roughly 85% of them singletons. The sample taken for sequencing was peripheral blood. These receptors came from a man aged 50-60 years with acute or convalescent COVID-19. The CDR3 runs from the conserved cysteine through the conserved F or W. Each record gives: clone size, D gene, J gene, V gene, CDR3 protein, CDR3 DNA. D genes are given only for firm matches. Size is stated for part of the rows, as once, few or many counts, or as a class when the clone is expanded.

clone_size: few; d_call: TRBD1; j_call: TRBJ1-2; v_call: TRBV14; cdr3_aa: CASSQSWTGGYGYTF; cdr3_nt: TGTGCCAGCAGCCAATCCTGGACAGGGGGCTATGGCTACACCTTC
clone_size: .; d_call: .; j_call: TRBJ1-4; v_call: TRBV7-6; cdr3_aa: CASSSGAGRLFF; cdr3_nt: TGTGCCAGCAGCTCGGGGGCCGGGAGGCTGTTTTTT
clone_size: .; d_call: .; j_call: TRBJ2-5; v_call: TRBV6-6; cdr3_aa: CASRGGGGTQETQYF; cdr3_nt: TGTGCCAGCAGGGGGGGCGGGGGCACCCAAGAGACCCAGTACTTC
clone_size: .; d_call: TRBD1; j_call: TRBJ1-2; v_call: TRBV29-1; cdr3_aa: CSVSDRGPGGAGYTF; cdr3_nt: TGCAGCGTGTCTGACAGGGGGCCTGGAGGGGCTGGCTACACCTTC
clone_size: once; d_call: TRBD1; j_call: TRBJ1-2; v_call: TRBV30; cdr3_aa: CAWDRGTGDYGYTF; cdr3_nt: TGTGCCTGGGACAGGGGTACAGGGGACTATGGCTACACCTTC
clone_size: .; d_call: TRBD2; j_call: TRBJ2-3; v_call: TRBV7-3; cdr3_aa: CASSLGLAGGRRYF; cdr3_nt: TGTGCCAGCAGCCTCGGACTAGCGGGGGGCCGCCGGTATTTT
clone_size: .; d_call: .; j_call: TRBJ2-7; v_call: TRBV7-3; cdr3_aa: CASSLFPGHTYEQYF; cdr3_nt: TGTGCCAGCAGCTTATTCCCCGGACACACCTACGAGCAGTACTTC
clone_size: .; d_call: .; j_call: TRBJ1-5; v_call: TRBV10-3; cdr3_aa: CAISDRGSNQPQHF; cdr3_nt: TGTGCCATCAGTGACAGGGGAAGCAATCAGCCCCAGCATTTT
clone_size: few; d_call: .; j_call: TRBJ1-3; v_call: TRBV27; cdr3_aa: CASSLLAEKNSFSGNTIYF; cdr3_nt: TGTGCCAGCAGTTTATTAGCGGAGAAGAATAGTTTCTCTGGAAACACCATATATTTT
clone_size: once; d_call: .; j_call: TRBJ1-4; v_call: TRBV28; cdr3_aa: CASSSRRTNEKLFF; cdr3_nt: TGTGCCAGCAGCTCAAGGAGGACTAATGAAAAACTGTTTTTT
clone_size: .; d_call: .; j_call: TRBJ2-5; v_call: TRBV29-1; cdr3_aa: CSVEDLEAAQETQYF; cdr3_nt: TGCAGCGTTGAAGATCTAGAGGCAGCTCAAGAGACCCAGTACTTC
clone_size: once; d_call: .; j_call: TRBJ2-7; v_call: TRBV3-1/TRBV3-2; cdr3_aa: CASSQGVHEQYF; cdr3_nt: TGTGCCAGCAGCCAGGGAGTTCACGAGCAGTACTTC
clone_size: .; d_call: TRBD2; j_call: TRBJ2-3; v_call: TRBV19; cdr3_aa: CASKWTAGGADTQYF; cdr3_nt: TGTGCCAGTAAGTGGACAGCGGGAGGGGCAGATACGCAGTATTTT
clone_size: .; d_call: TRBD1; j_call: TRBJ2-3; v_call: TRBV10-1; cdr3_aa: CASSDYRDRGEDTQYF; cdr3_nt: TGCGCCAGCAGTGACTACCGGGACAGGGGGGAAGATACGCAGTATTTT
clone_size: .; d_call: .; j_call: TRBJ2-4; v_call: TRBV7-9; cdr3_aa: CASSLRQSNFDIQYF; cdr3_nt: TGTGCCAGCAGCTTGAGACAGAGCAATTTTGACATTCAGTACTTC
clone_size: .; d_call: TRBD2; j_call: TRBJ2-1; v_call: TRBV5-6; cdr3_aa: CASSFPGGLNEQFF; cdr3_nt: TGTGCCAGCAGCTTTCCGGGAGGGCTCAATGAGCAGTTCTTC
clone_size: .; d_call: TRBD2; j_call: TRBJ2-3; v_call: TRBV10-3; cdr3_aa: CAISATTGLAGAKSADTQYF; cdr3_nt: TGTGCCATCAGTGCTACAACTGGACTAGCGGGAGCAAAGTCGGCAGATACGCAGTATTTT
clone_size: few; d_call: .; j_call: TRBJ1-6; v_call: TRBV6-4; cdr3_aa: CASSEQAFENSPLHF; cdr3_nt: TGTGCCAGCAGTGAACAGGCCTTCGAGAATTCACCCCTCCACTTT
clone_size: .; d_call: TRBD1; j_call: TRBJ1-4; v_call: TRBV6-1; cdr3_aa: CASSRDSEKLFF; cdr3_nt: TGTGCCAGCAGCCGGGACAGTGAAAAACTGTTTTTT
clone_size: few; d_call: .; j_call: TRBJ1-1; v_call: TRBV12-3/TRBV12-4; cdr3_aa: CASSSDKNTEAFF; cdr3_nt: TGTGCCAGCAGTTCGGACAAGAACACTGAAGCTTTCTTT
clone_size: .; d_call: .; j_call: TRBJ2-2; v_call: TRBV19; cdr3_aa: CASELESGELFF; cdr3_nt: TGTGCCAGTGAACTAGAGTCCGGGGAGCTGTTTTTT
clone_size: .; d_call: .; j_call: TRBJ2-7; v_call: TRBV28; cdr3_aa: CASYSRPYEQYF; cdr3_nt: TGTGCCAGCTACAGCAGACCCTACGAGCAGTACTTC
clone_size: .; d_call: .; j_call: TRBJ2-5; v_call: TRBV9; cdr3_aa: CASSVGTNKETQYF; cdr3_nt: TGTGCCAGCAGCGTAGGGACAAACAAAGAGACCCAGTACTTC
clone_size: .; d_call: TRBD1; j_call: TRBJ1-2; v_call: TRBV18; cdr3_aa: CASSPGTGDDYGYTF; cdr3_nt: TGTGCCAGCTCACCCGGGACAGGGGATGACTATGGCTACACCTTC
clone_size: .; d_call: .; j_call: TRBJ2-3; v_call: TRBV4-2; cdr3_aa: CASSQDPVSTDTQYF; cdr3_nt: TGTGCCAGCAGCCAAGACCCAGTTAGCACAGATACGCAGTATTTT
clone_size: .; d_call: TRBD2; j_call: TRBJ2-3; v_call: TRBV5-1; cdr3_aa: CASSIGGRGADTQYF; cdr3_nt: TGCGCCAGCAGCATCGGCGGGAGGGGCGCAGATACGCAGTATTTT
clone_size: .; d_call: TRBD1; j_call: TRBJ1-4; v_call: TRBV6-4; cdr3_aa: CASKGNGTGGSGNEKLFF; cdr3_nt: TGTGCCAGCAAAGGGAACGGGACAGGGGGTTCAGGTAATGAAAAACTGTTTTTT
clone_size: .; d_call: .; j_call: TRBJ2-2; v_call: TRBV5-1; cdr3_aa: CASSLTSTLAGELFF; cdr3_nt: TGCGCCAGCAGCTTGACTAGTACGTTGGCCGGGGAGCTGTTTTTT
clone_size: once; d_call: .; j_call: TRBJ1-3; v_call: TRBV14; cdr3_aa: CASSFEASLYF; cdr3_nt: TGTGCCAGCAGCTTTGAAGCGAGTTTGTATTTT
clone_size: few; d_call: TRBD2; j_call: TRBJ2-5; v_call: TRBV11-2; cdr3_aa: CASSPKNPASGGAETQYF; cdr3_nt: TGTGCCAGCAGCCCAAAGAACCCCGCTAGCGGGGGGGCAGAGACCCAGTACTTC
clone_size: .; d_call: .; j_call: TRBJ2-2; v_call: TRBV24-1; cdr3_aa: CATSDSLNTGELFF; cdr3_nt: TGTGCCACCAGTGATTCCTTGAACACCGGGGAGCTGTTTTTT
clone_size: .; d_call: TRBD1; j_call: TRBJ1-2; v_call: TRBV19; cdr3_aa: CASRDRMGYRYTF; cdr3_nt: TGTGCCAGTAGGGACAGGATGGGCTATCGCTACACCTTC